One and the same sample provided the 16 T cell receptor beta chains below, sequenced in a study of cytomegalovirus exposure and HLA in healthy donors. PCR used 60 Vbeta primers and 13 Jbeta primers. Some clones are missing from TCRdb's copy, which holds only in-frame ones; the method was immunoSEQ multiplex PCR. The sample yields about 120,000 clones, 77% seen once. Source material: PBMCs. Source of these receptors: a man between 18 and 35 years old in good health and CMV-seropositive.

This chain uses TRBV19 with TRBJ1-1, with TRBD1 matching 7 bases. CDR3 length equals 14 residues. In germline, CDR1 is LNHDA, CDR2 SQIVND (reference sequence). V was clipped by 9 bases and J by 4 bases; unmatched bases: 11. DNA of the CDR3: TGTGCCAGCTACCGACAGGGATGGAGCACTGAAGCTTTCTTT. Its translation is CASYRQGWSTEAFF.

This chain joins TRBV11-2 and TRBJ1-4; D is unclear. The CDR3 spans 15 residues. Germline-derived CDR1 and CDR2 are SGHAT and FQNNGV. The V gene lost 5 bases and the J gene lost 0 bases, with 10 bases spanning the gap. CDR3 DNA: TGTGCCAGCAGCGAGCAAGTTGCAACTAATGAAAAACTGTTTTTT. It yields the protein CASSEQVATNEKLFF.

This CDR3 reads CAISFRDRGASFSYGYTF. As DNA, the CDR3 is TGTGCCATCAGCTTCCGGGACAGGGGCGCGTCTTTTAGCTATGGCTACACCTTC. J is TRBJ1-2 and V is TRBV10-3; 10 bases line up with TRBD1. V was clipped by 6 bases and J by 4 bases; unmatched bases: 17. The CDR3 spans 18 residues. The germline gives CDR1 ENHRY, CDR2 SYGVKD.

This clone was counted a few times. This chain links TRBV30 with TRBJ2-5; no clear D. From germline, CDR1 is GTSNPN and CDR2 SVGIG (reference sequence). The CDR3 has 13 residues. Trimming cost V 0 bases and J 6 bases, with 11 bases left between them. CDR3 sequence: CAWSVLERKTQYF. In DNA form, the CDR3 reads TGTGCCTGGAGTGTACTCGAGCGAAAGACCCAGTACTTC.

V usage is TRBV6-6 and J usage is TRBJ2-7; TRBD1 aligns across 8 bases. The length of the CDR3 is 14 residues. From germline, CDR1 is MNHNY and CDR2 SVGAGI (reference sequence). V gave up 5 bases and J gave up 9 bases; unmatched junction bases: 12. The CDR3 loop is CASSPSDRDVGQYF. Here the CDR3 DNA reads TGTGCCAGCAGTCCTTCGGACAGGGACGTCGGGCAGTACTTC.

This sequence joins TRBV29-1 and TRBJ1-5; D is perhaps TRBD1 (6 bases). V lost 7 bases and J 0 bases, leaving 19 bases between the germline ends. The CDR3 totals 16 residues. The germline gives CDR1 SQVTM, CDR2 ANQGSEA. CDR3 sequence reads: CSARTVSKDSNQPQHF. CDR3 in DNA: TGCAGCGCGCGGACAGTCTCCAAAGATAGCAATCAGCCCCAGCATTTT. The whole variable domain, filled in from reference TRBV29-1 and TRBJ1-5, reads SAVISQKPSRDICQRGTSLTIQCQVDSQVTMMFWYRQQPGQSLTLIATANQGSEATYESGFVIDKFPISRPNLTFSTLTVSNMSPEDSSIYLCSARTVSKDSNQPQHFGDGTRLSIL.

This chain uses TRBV6-5 with TRBJ2-7; TRBD2 might be the D (6 bases). Germline V gene sequence: CDR1 MNHEY, CDR2 SVGAGI. The CDR3 is made up of 14 amino acids. Trimming pared 5 bases from V and 9 bases from J, leaving 20 bases between. CDR3 in amino acids: CASSPVADPKGQYF. In DNA form, the CDR3 reads TGTGCCAGCAGTCCAGTAGCGGACCCGAAAGGGCAGTACTTC.

This chain links TRBV5-4 with TRBJ1-1, with a possible D match to TRBD1 (5 bases). In germline, CDR1 is SGHNT, CDR2 YYREEE (reference sequence). The V end lost 4 bases, the J end lost 5 bases, and 15 bases lay between the germline ends. CDR3 length: 14 amino acids. The CDR3, as DNA: TGTGCCAGCAGCGTCACAGGAGGGAGGACTGAAGCTTTCTTT. Amino acid sequence: CASSVTGGRTEAFF.

This sequence joins TRBV27 and TRBJ1-2; D uncertain. The length of the CDR3 is 14 residues. From germline, CDR1 is MNHEY and CDR2 SMNVEV (reference sequence). V gave up 5 bases and J gave up 3 bases, with 13 bases separating them. CDR3 amino acids: CASSRGISYYGYTF. The CDR3 DNA reads as TGTGCCAGCAGTCGAGGAATCTCCTACTATGGCTACACCTTC.

This clone was picked up a small number of times. V usage is TRBV2 and J usage is TRBJ1-1; D remains unclear. Germline CDR1 and CDR2: SNHLY and FYNNEI. V was pared by 7 bases and J by 0 bases, with 12 bases between. CDR3 length: 14 amino acids. The CDR3 loop is CASTTLGVNTEAFF. The CDR3 bases are TGTGCCAGCACCACCCTCGGGGTGAACACTGAAGCTTTCTTT.

The chain couples TRBV7-8 to TRBJ1-4; the match to TRBD1 covers 7 bases. Unmatched junction bases numbered 3, after V lost 1 base and J lost 4 bases. This CDR3 is 15 amino acids long. Germline V gene lookup returns CDR1 SGHVS and CDR2 FQNEAQ. In nucleotides, the CDR3 is TGTGCCAGCAGCTTAGGACAGGGAAGTAATGAAAAACTGTTTTTT. Translated, it gives CASSLGQGSNEKLFF.

This chain joins TRBV30 and TRBJ1-1; D gene unclear. Germline CDR1 reads GTSNPN; CDR2 reads SVGIG (reference sequence). The CDR3 is 14 residues long. Trimming left V 3 bases short and J 0 bases short, with 11 bases between. The CDR3 sequence: CAWSTTEMNTEAFF. DNA of the CDR3: TGTGCCTGGAGCACTACTGAGATGAACACTGAAGCTTTCTTT.

For this clone: This specimen includes other DNA sequences encoding the same CDR3. The V call is TRBV7-9, the J call TRBJ1-1; no definite D call. Deletions cut 6 bases from V and 0 bases from J, with 11 bases between. CDR1 and CDR2 (germline): SEHNR, FQNEAQ (reference sequence). This CDR3 region has 14 residues. In nucleotides, the CDR3 is TGTGCCAGCAGTCTAGGTGCGCTGAACACTGAAGCTTTCTTT. As protein: CASSLGALNTEAFF.

This chain connects TRBV14 to TRBJ1-6; a possible D gene is TRBD1 (5 bases). Germline CDR1 and CDR2: SGHDN and FVKESK. V dropped 1 base and J dropped 8 bases, with 9 bases sitting between them. CDR3 size: 14 residues. The CDR3 spells CASSQGGWYSPLHF. CDR3 DNA: TGTGCCAGCAGCCAAGGGGGCTGGTATTCACCCCTCCACTTT.

V usage is TRBV6-1 and J usage is TRBJ1-1, with D maybe TRBD1 (6 bases). The CDR3 spans 15 residues. V lost 0 bases, J lost 0 bases, and 8 bases lay in between. The germline gives CDR1 MNHNS, CDR2 SASEGT. The CDR3 protein is CASSEADSLNTEAFF. In DNA, the CDR3 is TGTGCCAGCAGTGAAGCGGACAGTTTGAACACTGAAGCTTTCTTT.

The rearrangement uses TRBV25-1 and TRBJ1-3, with D perhaps TRBD1 (5 bases). The germline V and J ends were trimmed by 1 base and 10 bases, with 17 bases remaining between them. Looked up from germline, CDR1 is MGHDK and CDR2 is SYGVNS. CDR3 size: 15 residues. The DNA for the CDR3 is TGTGCCAGCAGTGAATCTGGGGCGCGTGGCCAAACCATATATTTT. Amino acid sequence: CASSESGARGQTIYF.